These 30 T cell receptor beta chains originate from one sample sequenced in a study of shared clonotypes between healthy human individuals. TCRdb's copy holds only in-frame clones and misses some; the assay was immunoSEQ multiplex PCR. The sample has some 1,600,000 clones; approximately 98% are singletons. Material: naive CD4+ T cells sorted from blood. Subset in this sample: CD45RA+ positively selected. The origin of the receptors is a young man in good health.

This chain uses TRBV9 with TRBJ2-7; TRBD2 might be the D (5 bases). The CDR3 runs 13 residues. CDR1 SGDLS and CDR2 YYNGEE come from the germline V gene. V lost 0 bases and J 7 bases, leaving 11 bases between the germline ends. The CDR3 is CASSVDYTGEQYF. The CDR3 bases are TGTGCCAGCAGCGTAGACTATACGGGGGAGCAGTACTTC.

This sequence joins TRBV15 and TRBJ2-2, with unresolved D. Trimming removed 1 base at V and 4 bases at J, with 19 bases between. CDR1 LNHNV and CDR2 YYDKDF come from the germline V gene (reference sequence). The CDR3 runs to 18 residues. CDR3 sequence: CATSRVRLGVGGTGELFF. In DNA form, the CDR3 reads TGTGCCACCAGCAGAGTTCGTCTCGGCGTAGGCGGCACCGGGGAGCTGTTTTTT. The whole variable domain, remainder taken from reference TRBV15 and TRBJ2-2, is DAMVIQNPRYQVTQFGKPVTLSCSQTLNHNVMYWYQQKSSQAPKLLFHYYDKDFNNEADTPDNFQSRRPNTSFCFLDIRSPGLGDTAMYLCATSRVRLGVGGTGELFFGEGSRLTVL.

The rearrangement joins TRBV30 to TRBJ2-3; D might be TRBD2 (6 bases). This CDR3 is built from 14 residues. The germline CDR1 and CDR2 sequences are GTSNPN and SVGIG (reference sequence). V was trimmed by 5 bases and J by 1 base, leaving 13 bases between them. CDR3 amino acids: CAWELSGRTDTQYF. CDR3 DNA sequence: TGTGCCTGGGAGCTTAGCGGTCGCACAGATACGCAGTATTTT.

V gene TRBV27 combines with J gene TRBJ2-1, with 16 bases matching TRBD2. The CDR3 sequence is 19 residues long. Per germline, CDR1 MNHEY and CDR2 SMNVEV (reference sequence). With 2 bases clipped from V and 9 bases from J, the junction kept 13 bases outside the gene matches. The CDR3 nucleotides read TGTGCCAGCAGTTTAGCAAAACCCGGGACTAGCGGGAGGGCGGTTGAGCAGTTCTTC. Amino acid sequence: CASSLAKPGTSGRAVEQFF.

The chain combines TRBV25-1 with TRBJ2-1, with a tentative D call TRBD1 (6 bases). V lost 5 bases to trimming and J lost 0 bases, with 11 bases between them. The CDR3 sequence is 15 residues long. Per germline, CDR1 MGHDK and CDR2 SYGVNS. The chain's CDR3 is CASSLPDSSYNEQFF. The CDR3 DNA reads as TGTGCCAGCAGTCTACCGGACAGCTCCTACAATGAGCAGTTCTTC.

The chain has TRBV28 and TRBJ1-5, with a tentative D call TRBD1 (5 bases). V lost 5 bases and J lost 10, with 18 bases in between. The CDR3 contains 14 residues. Germline CDR1 reads MDHEN; CDR2 reads SYDVKM. CDR3 nucleotide sequence: TGTGCCAGCAGTAACCGGGACTGGGGTGCCCCCCAGCATTTT. Translation gives CASSNRDWGAPQHF.

The sample holds one count of this clone. The chain employs TRBV2 and TRBJ1-2; D uncertain. Germline V gene data show CDR1 as SNHLY and CDR2 as FYNNEI. V was shortened by 3 bases and J by 8 bases, with 7 bases between the two germline ends. The CDR3 has 11 residues. DNA of the CDR3: TGTGCCAGCAGTGAGAGGAGCGGCTACACCTTC. It is translated as CASSERSGYTF.

The chain links TRBV14 to TRBJ1-3; 7 bases fit TRBD1. CDR1 is SGHDN, CDR2 FVKESK, per germline. The CDR3 loop spans 17 amino acids. J gave up 0 bases and V 1 base, and 6 bases lay outside the gene matches. CDR3 DNA sequence: TGTGCCAGCAGCCAAGCCCGGACAGGCTACTCTGGAAACACCATATATTTT. Translated: CASSQARTGYSGNTIYF.

This chain uses TRBV18 with TRBJ2-3; D is possibly TRBD1 or TRBD2 (6 bases each). Germline V gene lookup returns CDR1 KGHSH and CDR2 LQKENI. The CDR3 loop spans 16 amino acids. V was pared by 2 bases and J by 1 base, with 13 bases between. The CDR3 region has the DNA TGTGCCAGCTCACCAAGAGGTGGGGGGCGCACAGATACGCAGTATTTT. Translated: CASSPRGGGRTDTQYF.

J is TRBJ1-1 and V is TRBV18; no reliable D call. With 5 bases removed from V and 4 bases from J, the gap between germline ends came to 20 bases. Germline V gene sequence: CDR1 KGHSH, CDR2 LQKENI. The CDR3 is 16 amino acids. Here the CDR3 DNA reads TGTGCCAGCTCAGGTGGTGGGGTTGGAGTGTTCACTGAAGCTTTCTTT. Translation: CASSGGGVGVFTEAFF.

The rearrangement links TRBV4-3 to TRBJ1-2, with TRBD1 as a possible D gene (5 bases). In germline, CDR1 is LGHNA, CDR2 YSLEER. With 1 base removed from V and 0 bases from J, the gap between germline ends came to 18 bases. The CDR3 extends over 18 amino acids. CDR3 residues: CASSQGGPGREANYGYTF. The CDR3 DNA is TGCGCCAGCAGCCAAGGAGGTCCGGGACGGGAAGCTAACTATGGCTACACCTTC.

This sequence joins TRBV7-8 and TRBJ2-1; D gene ambiguous. The CDR3 runs 17 residues. With 2 bases removed from V and 7 bases from J, the gap between germline ends came to 21 bases. Germline V gene data show CDR1 as SGHVS and CDR2 as FQNEAQ. CDR3 amino acids: CASSLSLGSLLSNEQFF. CDR3 sequence (DNA): TGTGCCAGCAGCTTATCACTGGGCAGCCTTCTGTCGAATGAGCAGTTCTTC. The full variable domain, completed using reference TRBV7-8 and TRBJ2-1, is GAGVSQSPRYKVAKRGQDVALRCDPISGHVSLFWYQQALGQGPEFLTYFQNEAQLDKSGLPSDRFFAERPEGSVSTLKIQRTQQEDSAVYLCASSLSLGSLLSNEQFFGPGTRLTVL.

This chain uses TRBV7-2 with TRBJ1-4, with D uncertain. CDR1 SGHTA and CDR2 FQGNSA come from the germline V gene. V was trimmed by 1 base and J by 5 bases, leaving 5 bases between them. This CDR3 is 13 amino acids long. CDR3 bases: TGTGCCAGCAGCTTAGAGTTCAATGAAAAACTGTTTTTT. This translates into CASSLEFNEKLFF.

The chain joins TRBV7-7 to TRBJ2-5, with D perhaps given as TRBD1 or TRBD2 (5 bases each). V gave up 5 bases and J gave up 5 bases, with 9 bases separating them. CDR1 is SSHAT, CDR2 FNYEAQ, per germline (reference sequence). The CDR3 is made up of 12 amino acids. CDR3 in amino acids: CASSPGHETQYF. The CDR3, as DNA: TGTGCCAGCAGCCCGGGGCACGAGACCCAGTACTTC.

The J gene is TRBJ2-2, the V gene TRBV30; TRBD2 aligns across 8 bases. V trimming: 3 bases; J trimming: 6 bases; junction bases outside the gene matches: 9. CDR3 length: 15 residues. The germline V gene has CDR1 GTSNPN and CDR2 SVGIG (reference sequence). This CDR3 reads CAWSGSGGFSGELFF. CDR3 bases: TGTGCCTGGAGCGGGTCGGGAGGGTTCTCCGGGGAGCTGTTTTTT. The entire variable domain, with the rest obtained from reference TRBV30 and TRBJ2-2, is as follows: SQTIHQWPATLVQPVGSPLSLECTVEGTSNPNLYWYRQAAGRGLQLLFYSVGIGQISSEVPQNLSASRPQDRQFILSSKKLLLSDSGFYLCAWSGSGGFSGELFFGEGSRLTVL.

This chain uses TRBV11-1 with TRBJ2-1; D possibly corresponds to TRBD2 (6 bases). Between the trimmed V and J ends, which lost 1 base and 6 bases, there was a span of 10 bases. CDR3 length: 14 amino acids. Germline V gene lookup returns CDR1 SGHAT and CDR2 FQDESV (reference sequence). CDR3 DNA sequence: TGTGCCAGCAGCTTAGGAGGGGACTCCAATGAGCAGTTCTTC. Translation gives CASSLGGDSNEQFF.

The gene calls are TRBV18 and TRBJ1-1; D not resolved. CDR3 length equals 14 residues. V was shortened by 1 base and J by 2 bases, with 8 bases between the two germline ends. CDR1 KGHSH and CDR2 LQKENI come from the germline V gene. CDR3: CASSPRLSNTEAFF. In DNA form, the CDR3 reads TGTGCCAGCTCACCACGGCTCTCTAACACTGAAGCTTTCTTT.

The rearrangement joins TRBV2 to TRBJ2-1; tentatively, D is TRBD2 (5 bases). The CDR3 spans 13 residues. Trimming left V 11 bases short and J 1 base short, with 12 bases between. From germline, CDR1 is SNHLY and CDR2 FYNNEI. CDR3 DNA: TGTGCCGGAGGACTGGAATCCTACAATGAGCAGTTCTTC. This gives the protein CAGGLESYNEQFF.

The chain combines TRBV11-2 with TRBJ1-1; D unresolved. CDR3 length equals 13 residues. The germline gives CDR1 SGHAT, CDR2 FQNNGV. V was shortened by 0 bases and J by 3 bases, with 5 bases between the two germline ends. The CDR3 DNA is TGTGCCAGCAGCTTAGACAGTTACACTGAAGCTTTCTTT. This sequence encodes CASSLDSYTEAFF.

The rearrangement uses TRBV6-5 and TRBJ1-2; tentatively, D is TRBD1 (6 bases). V lost 5 bases and J 0 bases, leaving 10 bases between the germline ends. The germline V gene has CDR1 MNHEY and CDR2 SVGAGI. The CDR3 sequence is 14 residues long. This chain's CDR3 is CASSRQETNYGYTF. The CDR3 coding sequence is TGTGCCAGCAGTCGACAGGAAACTAACTATGGCTACACCTTC.

The V and J genes are TRBV7-3 and TRBJ2-2, with D tentatively TRBD1 or TRBD2 (6 bases each). Looked up from germline, CDR1 is SGHTA and CDR2 is FQGTGA. Deletions cut 2 bases from V and 6 bases from J, with 10 bases between. This CDR3 spans 14 amino acids. CDR3 DNA: TGTGCCAGCAGCTTAGGGGGGCCCCCCGGGGAGCTGTTTTTT. Protein: CASSLGGPPGELFF.

The J gene is TRBJ2-5, the V gene TRBV7-6; D is undetermined. The CDR3 has 12 residues. CDR1 and CDR2 from the germline V gene are SGHVS and FNYEAQ. Trimming removed 5 bases from V and 1 base from J, with 5 bases in between. CDR3 loop: CASSPSQETQYF. As DNA, the CDR3 is TGTGCCAGCAGCCCGAGCCAAGAGACCCAGTACTTC.

The table lists this clone with a count of one. V is TRBV7-2 and J is TRBJ2-3; D ambiguous. CDR1 is SGHTA and CDR2 is FQGNSA in the germline V gene. The CDR3 sequence is 12 residues long. V gave up 5 bases and J gave up 7 bases, with 10 bases separating them. CDR3 loop: CASSVGEYTQYF. The DNA for the CDR3 is TGTGCCAGCAGCGTAGGCGAGTATACGCAGTATTTT.

The chain employs TRBV5-8 and TRBJ1-4; 10 nucleotides line up with TRBD1. Per germline, CDR1 SGHTS and CDR2 YDEGEE. J gave up 3 bases and V 0 bases, and 2 bases lay outside the gene matches. The CDR3 extends over 16 amino acids. Here the CDR3 reads CASSLGDRGANEKLFF. CDR3 DNA sequence: TGTGCCAGCAGCTTGGGGGACAGGGGTGCTAATGAAAAACTGTTTTTT.

The rearrangement uses TRBV5-5 and TRBJ2-2; 10 nucleotides match TRBD1. Germline V lookup: CDR1 SGHKS, CDR2 YYEKEE (reference sequence). J gave up 6 bases and V 2 bases, and 7 bases lay outside the gene matches. The CDR3 totals 16 residues. The CDR3 sequence is CASSFSLGQGPGELFF. CDR3 DNA sequence: TGTGCCAGCAGCTTTTCCTTGGGACAGGGGCCCGGGGAGCTGTTTTTT.

The chain is built from TRBV10-3 and TRBJ2-7; 10 bases fit TRBD1. J gave up 2 bases and V 5 bases, and 3 bases lay outside the gene matches. The CDR3 contains 14 residues. Germline lookup yields CDR1 ENHRY and CDR2 SYGVKD. The CDR3 reads CAISTGQGTYEQYF. The CDR3 DNA follows: TGTGCCATCAGTACGGGACAGGGGACCTACGAGCAGTACTTC.

The chain employs TRBV5-4 and TRBJ2-3, with 8 bases matching TRBD2. CDR1 and CDR2 (germline): SGHNT, YYREEE (reference sequence). The CDR3 sequence is 14 residues long. V was pared by 4 bases and J by 4 bases, with 5 bases of the junction left unmatched. The CDR3 is CASSPTSAADTQYF. The CDR3 coding sequence is TGTGCCAGCAGCCCGACTAGCGCGGCAGATACGCAGTATTTT.

The rearrangement joins TRBV7-9 to TRBJ1-1; 7 bases fit TRBD1. This CDR3 is built from 11 residues. Losses at the gene ends were 4 bases for V and 7 bases for J; bases not matched to a gene: 0. Per germline, CDR1 SEHNR and CDR2 FQNEAQ (reference sequence). CDR3 nucleotide sequence: TGTGCCAGCAGCTGGGACAGTGAAGCTTTCTTT. Its translation: CASSWDSEAFF.

The genes are TRBV6-5 and TRBJ2-6; D may be TRBD2 (5 bases). Germline-derived CDR1 and CDR2 are MNHEY and SVGAGI. Trimming shortened V by 3 bases and J by 9 bases, and 18 bases separated the two germline ends. The CDR3 is 16 residues long. Here the CDR3 DNA reads TGTGCCAGCAGTTATACTATACTAGGACCCTTCAACGTCCTGACTTTC. Protein sequence: CASSYTILGPFNVLTF.

The rearrangement links TRBV2 to TRBJ1-1, with D possibly being TRBD1 (6 bases). CDR1 is SNHLY and CDR2 is FYNNEI in the germline V gene. V lost 3 bases and J lost 6, with 14 bases in between. The length of the CDR3 is 14 residues. In DNA form, the CDR3 reads TGTGCCAGCAGTGACAACAGGGTGGAGGCTGAAGCTTTCTTT. Residues: CASSDNRVEAEAFF.